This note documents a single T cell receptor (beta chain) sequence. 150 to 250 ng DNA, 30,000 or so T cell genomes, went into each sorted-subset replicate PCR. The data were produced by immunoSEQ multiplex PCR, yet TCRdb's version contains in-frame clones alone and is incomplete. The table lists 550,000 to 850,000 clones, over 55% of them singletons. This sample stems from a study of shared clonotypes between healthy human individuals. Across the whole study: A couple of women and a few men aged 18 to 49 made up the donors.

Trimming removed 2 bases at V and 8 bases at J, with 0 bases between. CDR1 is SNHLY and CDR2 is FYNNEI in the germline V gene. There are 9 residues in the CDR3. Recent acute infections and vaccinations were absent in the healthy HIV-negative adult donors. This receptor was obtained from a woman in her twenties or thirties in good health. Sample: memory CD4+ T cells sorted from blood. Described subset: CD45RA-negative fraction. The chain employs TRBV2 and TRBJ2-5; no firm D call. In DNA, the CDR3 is TGTGCCAGCAGTGAAACCCAGTACTTC. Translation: CASSETQYF.